The 12 T cell receptor beta chains in this list originate from one sample, sequenced in a study of blood T cell repertoires in COVID-19. TCRdb's table, derived via immunoSEQ multiplex PCR, lists solely in-frame clones and lacks some. The repertoire includes roughly 77,000 clones, more than 80% of them detected once, and around 4.8% sits in the top ten. Source material: peripheral blood. Receptors originate from a woman in her 70s with acute or convalescent COVID-19.

The V call is TRBV6-5, the J call TRBJ1-2; TRBD1 agrees at 7 bases. J gave up 5 bases and V 0 bases, and 6 bases lay outside the gene matches. The length of the CDR3 is 15 residues. The germline V gene has CDR1 MNHEY and CDR2 SVGAGI. CDR3 nucleotide sequence: TGTGCCAGCAGTTACTCCGGCAGGGGGAGGTATGGCTACACCTTC. Protein: CASSYSGRGRYGYTF.

This clone occurred a few times. The V and J genes are TRBV6-6 and TRBJ1-3, with a tentative D call TRBD1 (5 bases). This CDR3 has 16 residues. Trimming shortened V by 10 bases and J by 4 bases, and 23 bases separated the two germline ends. Per the germline V gene, CDR1 is MNHNY and CDR2 is SVGAGI (reference sequence). CDR3 residues: CAIWGTINDGGNTIYF. DNA of the CDR3: TGTGCCATTTGGGGCACAATAAACGACGGCGGAAACACCATATATTTT.

J is TRBJ1-1 and V is TRBV7-2; D not certain. This CDR3 spans 16 amino acids. V shed 1 base and J shed 2 bases, with 14 bases lying between them. The germline V gene encodes CDR1 SGHTA and CDR2 FQGNSA. CDR3 protein: CASSLELDSLNTEAFF. In DNA, the CDR3 is TGTGCCAGCAGCTTAGAACTGGACTCTCTCAACACTGAAGCTTTCTTT.

This sequence joins TRBV6-2 or TRBV6-3 and TRBJ1-1; maybe TRBD1 (5 bases). The CDR3 consists of 15 residues. From germline, CDR1 is MNHEY and CDR2 SVGEGT. Trimming shortened V by 6 bases and J by 1 base, and 15 bases separated the two germline ends. CDR3 nucleotides: TGTGCCAGCAGCCCGCCCGGGACTTGGAACACTGAAGCTTTCTTT. Amino acid sequence: CASSPPGTWNTEAFF.

The chain carries TRBV5-4 and TRBJ1-1; 12 bases align to TRBD1. The CDR3 has 17 amino acids. Germline CDR1 SGHNT, CDR2 YYREEE (reference sequence). Losses at the gene ends were 3 bases for V and 3 bases for J; bases not matched to a gene: 9. This CDR3 reads CASSWLFGTGGDTEAFF. CDR3 sequence (DNA): TGTGCCAGCAGCTGGCTTTTCGGGACAGGGGGCGACACTGAAGCTTTCTTT.

The chain employs TRBV7-2 and TRBJ1-1, with TRBD1 matching over 7 bases. Germline V gives CDR1 SGHTA, CDR2 FQGNSA. V trimming: 8 bases; J trimming: 0 bases; junction bases outside the gene matches: 6. This CDR3 has 14 amino acids. The chain's CDR3 is CASLEGQMNTEAFF. DNA for the CDR3: TGTGCCAGCCTGGAGGGACAGATGAACACTGAAGCTTTCTTT.

The chain couples TRBV19 to TRBJ2-3, with 9 bases fitting TRBD1. CDR3 size: 15 residues. V shed 5 bases and J 1 base; nucleotides not matched to a gene: 4. Germline V gives CDR1 LNHDA, CDR2 SQIVND (reference sequence). CDR3 residues: CASSPGQGRTDTQYF. Here the CDR3 DNA reads TGTGCCAGTAGTCCCGGACAGGGGCGCACAGATACGCAGTATTTT. Looking up the rest from reference TRBV19 and TRBJ2-3 gives the full variable domain: DGGITQSPKYLFRKEGQNVTLSCEQNLNHDAMYWYRQDPGQGLRLIYYSQIVNDFQKGDIAEGYSVSREKKESFPLTVTSAQKNPTAFYLCASSPGQGRTDTQYFGPGTRLTVL.

The J gene is TRBJ1-4, the V gene TRBV27; TRBD1 aligns across 7 bases. The CDR3 covers 15 residues. Trimming took 4 bases from V and 10 from J; bases not matched to a gene: 12. CDR1 is MNHEY and CDR2 is SMNVEV in the germline V gene (reference sequence). CDR3 coding DNA: TGTGCCAGCAGTTCCAGGGACAGCCTGGGAGGAAAACTGTTTTTT. This sequence encodes CASSSRDSLGGKLFF.

V gene TRBV21-1 combines with J gene TRBJ1-5; TRBD1 is the table's D call and was not checked against the DNA. TRBV21-1 is classified as a pseudogene. The CDR3 covers 16 residues. CDR3 protein: CASSKVNRECNQPQHF. In nucleotides, the CDR3 is TGTGCCAGCAGCAAAGTAAACAGGGAGTGCAATCAGCCCCAGCATTTT.

This chain joins TRBV6-6 and TRBJ2-1, with 10 bases aligning to TRBD1. The CDR3 consists of 15 residues. Germline CDR1 MNHNY, CDR2 SVGAGI (reference sequence). Unmatched junction bases numbered 9, after V lost 5 bases and J lost 8 bases. The CDR3 loop reads CASSPGTGDQYEQFF. DNA for the CDR3: TGTGCCAGCAGTCCCGGGACAGGGGATCAGTATGAGCAGTTCTTC.

This chain connects TRBV6-5 to TRBJ1-3, with D possibly TRBD1 on 5 matching bases. Germline V CDR1 and CDR2: MNHEY, SVGAGI. V was pared by 6 bases and J by 3 bases, with 9 bases between. The CDR3 loop spans 13 amino acids. The DNA of the CDR3 is TGTGCCAGCAGACCAGGGTTTGGAAACACCATATATTTT. The encoded protein is CASRPGFGNTIYF.

This rearrangement joins TRBV7-8 to TRBJ2-1, with D possibly being TRBD1 (6 bases). The CDR3 covers 14 residues. CDR1 and CDR2 (germline): SGHVS, FQNEAQ. Between the trimmed V and J ends, which lost 7 bases and 6 bases, there was a span of 16 bases. The CDR3 reads CASIMGHLGNEQFF. As DNA, the CDR3 is TGTGCCAGCATCATGGGACATCTGGGCAATGAGCAGTTCTTC. Looking up the rest from reference TRBV7-8 and TRBJ2-1 gives the full variable domain: GAGVSQSPRYKVAKRGQDVALRCDPISGHVSLFWYQQALGQGPEFLTYFQNEAQLDKSGLPSDRFFAERPEGSVSTLKIQRTQQEDSAVYLCASIMGHLGNEQFFGPGTRLTVL.